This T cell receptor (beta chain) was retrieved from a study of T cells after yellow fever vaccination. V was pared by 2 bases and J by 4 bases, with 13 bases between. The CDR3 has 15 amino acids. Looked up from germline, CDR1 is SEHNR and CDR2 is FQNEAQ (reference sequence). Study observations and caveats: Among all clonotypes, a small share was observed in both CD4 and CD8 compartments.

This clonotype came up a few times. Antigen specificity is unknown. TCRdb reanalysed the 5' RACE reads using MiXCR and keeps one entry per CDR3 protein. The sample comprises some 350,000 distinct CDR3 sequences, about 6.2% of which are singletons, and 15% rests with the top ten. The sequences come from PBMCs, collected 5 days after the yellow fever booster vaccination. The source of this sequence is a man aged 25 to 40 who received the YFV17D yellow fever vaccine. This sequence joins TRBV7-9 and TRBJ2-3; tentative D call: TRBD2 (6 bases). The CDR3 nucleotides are TGTGCCAGCAGCTTAACTAGCCCGGCCCCAGATACGCAGTATTTT. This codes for CASSLTSPAPDTQYF.